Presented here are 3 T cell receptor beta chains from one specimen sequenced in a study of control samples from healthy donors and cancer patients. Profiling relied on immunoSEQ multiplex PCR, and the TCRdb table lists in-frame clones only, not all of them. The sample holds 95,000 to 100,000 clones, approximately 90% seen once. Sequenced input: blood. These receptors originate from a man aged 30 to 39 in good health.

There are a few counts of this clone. The CDR3 nucleotides read TGTGCCAGCAGTGAAGCGCCGGGAAACAATCAGCCCCAGCATTTT. Translated, it gives CASSEAPGNNQPQHF. This chain joins TRBV2 and TRBJ1-5, with D unresolved. The CDR3 covers 15 residues. The V end lost 0 bases, the J end lost 3 bases, and 9 bases lay between the germline ends. The V gene's germline CDR1 is SNHLY and CDR2 FYNNEI. The whole variable domain, remainder taken from reference TRBV2 and TRBJ1-5, is EPEVTQTPSHQVTQMGQEVILRCVPISNHLYFYWYRQILGQKVEFLVSFYNNEISEKSEIFDDQFSVERPDGSNFTLKIRSTKLEDSAMYFCASSEAPGNNQPQHFGDGTRLSIL.

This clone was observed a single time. DNA for the CDR3: TGCGCCAGCAGCAGGGACGGCTCGAACACTGAAGCTTTCTTT. It yields the protein CASSRDGSNTEAFF. The rearrangement links TRBV5-1 to TRBJ1-1; tentatively, D is TRBD1 (5 bases). Per the germline V gene, CDR1 is SGHRS and CDR2 is YFSETQ. This CDR3 spans 14 amino acids. Trimming cost V 4 bases and J 1 base, with 11 bases left between them.

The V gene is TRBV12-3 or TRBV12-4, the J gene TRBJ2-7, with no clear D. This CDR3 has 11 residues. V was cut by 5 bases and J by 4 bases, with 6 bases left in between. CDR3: CASSQGYEQYF. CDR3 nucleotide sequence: TGTGCCAGCAGTCAAGGATACGAGCAGTACTTC.